Listed here are 3 T cell receptor beta chains from one sample, sequenced in a study of blood T cell repertoires in COVID-19. Sequenced by immunoSEQ multiplex PCR; TCRdb stores in-frame clones only, minus some. In the table there are some 190,000 clones, approximately 80% of which are singletons. Source material: PBMCs or T cells enriched from blood (not recorded which). These receptors all come from a man between 60 and 75 years old who had been exposed to COVID-19.

This clone turned up a few times. The chain's CDR3 is CASSLRGGRETQYF. The CDR3 nucleotides are TGTGCCAGCAGTTTACGCGGCGGGAGGGAGACCCAGTACTTC. The chain uses TRBV27 and TRBJ2-5; the match to TRBD2 covers 8 bases. V shed 2 bases, J shed 5 bases, and the junction held 4 bases outside the gene matches. Germline CDR1 reads MNHEY; CDR2 reads SMNVEV (reference sequence). The length of the CDR3 is 14 residues.

This chain joins TRBV29-1 and TRBJ2-4; TRBD1 aligns across 10 bases. Germline lookup yields CDR1 SQVTM and CDR2 ANQGSEA. Germline trimming cut 6 bases from V and 4 bases from J; bases unmatched to any gene: 3. This CDR3 has 13 residues. CDR3 bases: TGCAGCGTGGGGGGACAGGGGAAAAACATTCAGTACTTC. Translating gives CSVGGQGKNIQYF.

V gene TRBV27 combines with J gene TRBJ2-5; a weak D match, TRBD1 (5 bases). V lost 6 bases and J 2 bases, leaving 7 bases between the germline ends. This CDR3 contains 12 residues. Germline CDR1 is MNHEY and CDR2 is SMNVEV (reference sequence). The CDR3 sequence: CASRDSQETQYF. The DNA of the CDR3 is TGTGCCAGCAGAGACAGTCAAGAGACCCAGTACTTC.